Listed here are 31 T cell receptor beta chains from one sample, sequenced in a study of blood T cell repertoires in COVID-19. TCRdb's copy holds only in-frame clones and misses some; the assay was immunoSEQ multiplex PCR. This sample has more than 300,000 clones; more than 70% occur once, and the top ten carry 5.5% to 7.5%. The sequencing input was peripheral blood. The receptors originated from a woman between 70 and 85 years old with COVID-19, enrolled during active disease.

The CDR3 sequence is CASRGVGNTIYF. For the CDR3, the DNA is TGTGCCAGCAGAGGGGTCGGAAACACCATATATTTT. The gene calls are TRBV2 and TRBJ1-3; maybe TRBD1 (5 bases). From germline, CDR1 is SNHLY and CDR2 FYNNEI. Between the trimmed V and J ends, which lost 6 bases and 4 bases, there was a span of 7 bases. CDR3 length: 12 amino acids.

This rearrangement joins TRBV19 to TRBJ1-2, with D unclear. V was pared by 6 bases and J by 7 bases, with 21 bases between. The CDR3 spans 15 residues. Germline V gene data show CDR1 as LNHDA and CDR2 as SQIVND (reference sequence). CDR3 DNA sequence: TGTGCCAGTAGCCCTGCCCCACAGCTCGGTAGTGGCTACACCTTC. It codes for CASSPAPQLGSGYTF.

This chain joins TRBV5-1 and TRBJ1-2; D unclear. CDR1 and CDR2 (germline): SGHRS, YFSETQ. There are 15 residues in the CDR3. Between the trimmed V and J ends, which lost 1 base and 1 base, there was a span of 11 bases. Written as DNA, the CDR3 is TGCGCCAGCAGCTTGCTGGCAGGTTATAACTATGGCTACACCTTC. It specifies CASSLLAGYNYGYTF. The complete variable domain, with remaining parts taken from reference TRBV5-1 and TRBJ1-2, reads KAGVTQTPRYLIKTRGQQVTLSCSPISGHRSVSWYQQTPGQGLQFLFEYFSETQRNKGNFPGRFSGRQFSNSRSEMNVSTLELGDSALYLCASSLLAGYNYGYTFGSGTRLTVV.

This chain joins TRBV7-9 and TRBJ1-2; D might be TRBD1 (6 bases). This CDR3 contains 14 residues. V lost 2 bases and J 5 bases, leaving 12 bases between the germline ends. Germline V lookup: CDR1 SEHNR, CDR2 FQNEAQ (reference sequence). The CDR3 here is CASSLPDRQYGYTF. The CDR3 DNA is TGTGCCAGCAGCTTACCGGACAGACAATATGGCTACACCTTC. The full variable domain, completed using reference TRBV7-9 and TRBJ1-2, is DTGVSQNPRHKITKRGQNVTFRCDPISEHNRLYWYRQTLGQGPEFLTYFQNEAQLEKSRLLSDRFSAERPKGSFSTLEIQRTEQGDSAMYLCASSLPDRQYGYTFGSGTRLTVV.

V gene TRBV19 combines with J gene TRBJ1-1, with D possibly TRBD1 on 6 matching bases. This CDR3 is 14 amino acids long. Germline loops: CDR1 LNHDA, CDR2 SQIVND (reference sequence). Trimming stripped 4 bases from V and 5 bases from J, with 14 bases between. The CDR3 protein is CASSNLQGWTEAFF. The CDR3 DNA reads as TGTGCCAGTAGTAACTTACAGGGATGGACTGAAGCTTTCTTT.

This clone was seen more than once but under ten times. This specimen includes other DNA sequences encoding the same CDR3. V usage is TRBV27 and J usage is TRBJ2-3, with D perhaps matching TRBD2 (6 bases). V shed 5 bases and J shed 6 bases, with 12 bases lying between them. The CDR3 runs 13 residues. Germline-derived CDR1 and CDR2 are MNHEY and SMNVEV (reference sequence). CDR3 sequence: CASSPRLGDTQYF. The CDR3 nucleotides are TGTGCCAGCAGTCCTAGACTAGGCGATACGCAGTATTTT.

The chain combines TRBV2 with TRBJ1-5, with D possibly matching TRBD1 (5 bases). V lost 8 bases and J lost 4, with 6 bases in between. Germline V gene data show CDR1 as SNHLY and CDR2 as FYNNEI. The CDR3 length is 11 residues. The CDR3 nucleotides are TGTGCCAGCGGGGCAAATCAGCCCCAGCATTTT. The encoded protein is CASGANQPQHF.

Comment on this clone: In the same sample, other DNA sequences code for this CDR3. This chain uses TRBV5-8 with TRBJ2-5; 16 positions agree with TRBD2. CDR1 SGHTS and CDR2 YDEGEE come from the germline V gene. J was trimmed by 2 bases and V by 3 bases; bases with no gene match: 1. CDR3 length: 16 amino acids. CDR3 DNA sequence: TGTGCCAGCAGCTCGGGACTAGCGGGGGGGCAAGAGACCCAGTACTTC. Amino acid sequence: CASSSGLAGGQETQYF.

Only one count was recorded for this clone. The DNA of the CDR3 is TGTGCCAGCACGGGGGACAATGAAAAACTGTTTTTT. Its protein product is CASTGDNEKLFF. The chain combines TRBV2 with TRBJ1-4; TRBD1 might be the D (5 bases). Germline V CDR1 and CDR2: SNHLY, FYNNEI. Trimming took 7 bases from V and 5 from J, leaving 8 bases between them. This CDR3 is 12 amino acids long.

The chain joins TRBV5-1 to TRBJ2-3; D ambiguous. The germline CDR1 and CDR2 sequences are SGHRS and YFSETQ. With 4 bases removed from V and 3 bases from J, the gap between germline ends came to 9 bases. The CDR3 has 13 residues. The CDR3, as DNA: TGCGCCAGCAGCCTCAGTGGTACAGATACGCAGTATTTT. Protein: CASSLSGTDTQYF.

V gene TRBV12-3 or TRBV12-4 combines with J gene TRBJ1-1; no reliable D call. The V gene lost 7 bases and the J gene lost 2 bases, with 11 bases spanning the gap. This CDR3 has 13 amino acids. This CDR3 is CASMGSSNTEAFF. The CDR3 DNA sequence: TGTGCCAGCATGGGTTCTAGCAACACTGAAGCTTTCTTT.

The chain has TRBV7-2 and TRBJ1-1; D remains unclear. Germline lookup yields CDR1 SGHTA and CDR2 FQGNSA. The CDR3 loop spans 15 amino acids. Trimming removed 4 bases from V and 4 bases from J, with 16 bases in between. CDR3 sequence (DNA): TGTGCCAGCAGCTACCCGGTAGGCGGTGGCACTGAAGCTTTCTTT. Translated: CASSYPVGGGTEAFF.

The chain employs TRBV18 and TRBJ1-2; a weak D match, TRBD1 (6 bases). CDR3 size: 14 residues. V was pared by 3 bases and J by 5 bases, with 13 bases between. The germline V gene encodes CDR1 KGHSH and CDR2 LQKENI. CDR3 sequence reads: CASSPGASLYGYTF. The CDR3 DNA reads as TGTGCCAGCTCACCGGGGGCTAGCCTATATGGCTACACCTTC.

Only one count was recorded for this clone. In nucleotides, the CDR3 is TGCGCCAGCACTCTCGAGGGAGATGGCTACACCTTC. It codes for CASTLEGDGYTF. V is TRBV10-2 and J is TRBJ1-2; D uncertain. The CDR3 covers 12 residues. V was cut by 7 bases and J by 6 bases, with 12 bases left in between. Germline V lookup: CDR1 WSHSY, CDR2 SAAADI.

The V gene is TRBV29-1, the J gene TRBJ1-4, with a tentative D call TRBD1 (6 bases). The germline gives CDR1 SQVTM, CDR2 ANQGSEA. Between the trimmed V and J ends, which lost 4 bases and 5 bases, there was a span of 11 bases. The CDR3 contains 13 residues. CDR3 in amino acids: CSVVLGGNEKLFF. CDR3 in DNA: TGCAGCGTTGTATTAGGGGGAAATGAAAAACTGTTTTTT.

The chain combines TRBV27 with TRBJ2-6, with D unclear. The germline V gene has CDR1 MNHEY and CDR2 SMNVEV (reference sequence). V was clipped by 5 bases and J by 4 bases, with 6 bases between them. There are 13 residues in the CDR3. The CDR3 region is CASSTLGANVLTF. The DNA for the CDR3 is TGTGCCAGCAGTACCCTAGGGGCCAACGTCCTGACTTTC.

CDR3 nucleotide sequence: TGTGCCTGGAGTTATCGTGGGGGGATGAGGACTGAAGCTTTCTTT. Its protein is CAWSYRGGMRTEAFF. The chain has TRBV30 and TRBJ1-1, with D tentatively TRBD1 (5 bases). Germline V gene lookup returns CDR1 GTSNPN and CDR2 SVGIG (reference sequence). Trimming removed 2 bases at V and 5 bases at J, with 18 bases between. This CDR3 region has 15 residues.

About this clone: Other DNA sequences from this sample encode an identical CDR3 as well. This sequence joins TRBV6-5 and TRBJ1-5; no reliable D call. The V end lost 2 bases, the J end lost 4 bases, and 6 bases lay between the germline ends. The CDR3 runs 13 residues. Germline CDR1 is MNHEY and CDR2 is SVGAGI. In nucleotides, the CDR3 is TGTGCCAGCAGTTACGAGTTAAATCAGCCCCAGCATTTT. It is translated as CASSYELNQPQHF.

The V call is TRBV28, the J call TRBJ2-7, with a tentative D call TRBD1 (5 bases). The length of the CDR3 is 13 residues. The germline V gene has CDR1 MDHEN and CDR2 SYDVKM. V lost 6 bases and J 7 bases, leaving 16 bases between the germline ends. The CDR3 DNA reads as TGTGCCAGCAGCCTCGGGCCCAAGGGGGAGCAGTACTTC. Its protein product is CASSLGPKGEQYF.

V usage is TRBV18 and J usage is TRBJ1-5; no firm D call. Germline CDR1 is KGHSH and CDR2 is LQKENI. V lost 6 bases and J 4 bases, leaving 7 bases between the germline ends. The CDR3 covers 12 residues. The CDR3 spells CASSQDNQPQHF. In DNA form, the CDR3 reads TGTGCCAGCTCCCAGGATAATCAGCCCCAGCATTTT.

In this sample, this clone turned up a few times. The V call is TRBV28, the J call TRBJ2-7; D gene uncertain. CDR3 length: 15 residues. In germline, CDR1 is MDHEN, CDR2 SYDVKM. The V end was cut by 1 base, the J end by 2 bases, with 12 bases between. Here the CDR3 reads CASSLSSGTPYEQYF. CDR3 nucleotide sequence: TGTGCCAGCAGTTTATCGTCGGGTACCCCCTACGAGCAGTACTTC.

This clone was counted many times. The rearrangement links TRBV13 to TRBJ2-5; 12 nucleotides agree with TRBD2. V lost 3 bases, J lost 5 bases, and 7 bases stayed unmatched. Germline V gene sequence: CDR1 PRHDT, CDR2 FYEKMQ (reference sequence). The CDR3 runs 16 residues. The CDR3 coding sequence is TGTGCCAGCAGCTTCCGACTAGCGGGGGTCGACGAGACCCAGTACTTC. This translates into CASSFRLAGVDETQYF.

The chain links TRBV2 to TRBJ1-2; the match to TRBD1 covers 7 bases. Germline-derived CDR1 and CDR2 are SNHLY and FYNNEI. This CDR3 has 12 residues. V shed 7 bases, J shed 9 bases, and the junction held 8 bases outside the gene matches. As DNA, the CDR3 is TGTGCCAGCAATATACAGGGGATAAGCTACACCTTC. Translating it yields CASNIQGISYTF.

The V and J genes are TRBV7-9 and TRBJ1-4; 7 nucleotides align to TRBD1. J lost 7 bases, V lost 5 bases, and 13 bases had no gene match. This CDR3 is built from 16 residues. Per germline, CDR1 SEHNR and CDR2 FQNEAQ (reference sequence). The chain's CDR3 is CASSPPRQGRGEKLFF. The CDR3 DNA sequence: TGTGCCAGCAGCCCCCCTAGACAGGGAAGAGGTGAAAAACTGTTTTTT.

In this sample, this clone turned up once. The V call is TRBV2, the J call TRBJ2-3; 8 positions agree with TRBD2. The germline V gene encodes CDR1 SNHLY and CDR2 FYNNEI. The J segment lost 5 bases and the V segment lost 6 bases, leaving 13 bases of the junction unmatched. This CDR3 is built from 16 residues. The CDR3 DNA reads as TGTGCCAGCAGCGTTGGGCGGGGGGTAAGGATAGATACGCAGTATTTT. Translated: CASSVGRGVRIDTQYF.

This CDR3 is CATSAGQGSGYTF. CDR3 sequence (DNA): TGTGCCACCAGTGCCGGACAGGGCTCTGGCTACACCTTC. The rearrangement joins TRBV24-1 to TRBJ1-2; 8 nucleotides agree with TRBD1. Per the germline V gene, CDR1 is KGHDR and CDR2 is SFDVKD. V shed 5 bases, J shed 7 bases, and the junction held 5 bases outside the gene matches. The CDR3 has 13 residues.

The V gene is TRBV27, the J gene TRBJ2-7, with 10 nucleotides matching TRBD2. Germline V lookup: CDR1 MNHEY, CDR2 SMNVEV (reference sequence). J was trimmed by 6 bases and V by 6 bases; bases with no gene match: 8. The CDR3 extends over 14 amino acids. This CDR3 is CASRVAGGFVEQYF. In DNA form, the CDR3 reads TGTGCCAGCAGGGTAGCGGGGGGATTTGTCGAGCAGTACTTC.

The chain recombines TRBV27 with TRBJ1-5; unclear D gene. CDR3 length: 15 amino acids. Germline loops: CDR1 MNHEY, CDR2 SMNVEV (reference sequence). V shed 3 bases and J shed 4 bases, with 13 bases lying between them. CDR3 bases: TGTGCCAGCAGTTTGTCACAGAGCGGTAATCAGCCCCAGCATTTT. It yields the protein CASSLSQSGNQPQHF.

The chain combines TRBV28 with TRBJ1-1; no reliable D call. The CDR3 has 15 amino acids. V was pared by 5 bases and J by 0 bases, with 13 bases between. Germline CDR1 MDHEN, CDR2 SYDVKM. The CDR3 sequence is CASSTAQNMNTEAFF. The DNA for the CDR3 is TGTGCCAGCAGTACGGCACAGAACATGAACACTGAAGCTTTCTTT.

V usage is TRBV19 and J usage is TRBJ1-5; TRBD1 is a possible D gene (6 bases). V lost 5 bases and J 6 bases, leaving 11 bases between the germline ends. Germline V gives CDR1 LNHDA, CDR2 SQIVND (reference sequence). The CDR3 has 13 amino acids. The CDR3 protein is CASSEKTGQPQHF. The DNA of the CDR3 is TGTGCCAGTAGTGAGAAGACAGGTCAGCCCCAGCATTTT.

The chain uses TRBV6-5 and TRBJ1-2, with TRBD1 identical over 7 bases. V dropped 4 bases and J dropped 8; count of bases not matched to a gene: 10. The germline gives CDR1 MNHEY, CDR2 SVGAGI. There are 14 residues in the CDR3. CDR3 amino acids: CASSFARGAGGYTF. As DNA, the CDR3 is TGTGCCAGCAGTTTCGCCAGGGGGGCAGGGGGCTACACCTTC.